A single TCR beta chain is shown here with its context. Measured with immunoSEQ multiplex PCR; TCRdb has only the in-frame clones, and not every one. Altogether 70,000 or so clones are present, about 90% being singletons, with the ten largest covering 3.5% to 5%. The CDR3 covers 16 residues. V lost 2 bases to trimming and J lost 0 bases; unmatched junction nucleotides: 4. Germline CDR1 SGHDT, CDR2 YYEEEE. This record comes from a study of technical replicates of blood from a few donors. The sample was PBMCs. V gene TRBV5-6 combines with J gene TRBJ1-3; 8 positions match TRBD1. This clonotype originated in a human donor in good health. Some clones in this sample may be carry-over from other donors' samples. This chain's CDR3 is CASSFGTGTSGNTIYF. The CDR3 DNA reads TGTGCCAGCAGCTTCGGGACAGGTACCTCTGGAAACACCATATATTTT.